The entry that follows covers one TCR beta chain sequence. This entry is derived from a study of T cell responses to AZD1222 COVID-19 vaccine. The assay was immunoSEQ multiplex PCR, and TCRdb's table has in-frame clones only and misses some. The sample shows approximately 160,000 clones, roughly 90% of them seen only once. The CDR3 extends over 15 amino acids. The germline V and J ends were trimmed by 2 bases and 2 bases, with 10 bases remaining between them. The germline V gene has CDR1 SGHTA and CDR2 FQGNSA. The V and J genes are TRBV7-2 and TRBJ1-5; D gene ambiguous. This TCR came from an adult in good health. The material was peripheral blood, obtained on day 0 of AZD1222 vaccination. This CDR3 is CASSLYGLGNQPQHF. Written as DNA, the CDR3 is TGTGCCAGCAGCTTATACGGGTTGGGCAATCAGCCCCAGCATTTT.